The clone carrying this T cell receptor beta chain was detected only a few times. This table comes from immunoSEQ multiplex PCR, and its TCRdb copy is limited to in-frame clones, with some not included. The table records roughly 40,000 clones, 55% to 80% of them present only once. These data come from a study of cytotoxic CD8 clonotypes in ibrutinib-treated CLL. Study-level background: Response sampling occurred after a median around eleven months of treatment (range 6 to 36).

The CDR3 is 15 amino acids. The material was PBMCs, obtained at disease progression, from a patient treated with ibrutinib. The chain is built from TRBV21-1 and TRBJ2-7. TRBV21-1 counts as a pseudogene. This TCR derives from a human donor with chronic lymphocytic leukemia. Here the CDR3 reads CASSKDGRRGNEQYF. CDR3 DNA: TGTGCCAGCAGCAAAGACGGGCGCCGTGGGAACGAGCAGTACTTC.